These 3 T cell receptor beta chains originate from one sample sequenced in a study of control samples from healthy donors and cancer patients (dated by TCRdb to 2020 to 2021). The library came from the immunoSEQ multiplex PCR assay. TCRdb mirrors the immuneACCESS table, restricted to in-frame sequences. Some clones are absent from its copies; in checked studies, under half trace to an unresolved V gene, and the reason for the others is unknown. Counted in this sample were around 110,000 clones; around 89% of them appeared once. Under 2.5% of the sample is in the top ten clones. The specimen sequenced was blood. The receptors stem from a woman in her 70s in good health.

The chain employs TRBV15 and TRBJ1-2; maybe TRBD1 (6 bases). Germline CDR1 reads LNHNV; CDR2 reads YYDKDF (reference sequence). CDR3 length: 16 amino acids. Trimming cost V 3 bases and J 3 bases, with 17 bases left between them. DNA for the CDR3: TGTGCCACCAGCAGGAAATCGGGGGCGGTTTACTATGGCTACACCTTC. This sequence encodes CATSRKSGAVYYGYTF.

This sequence joins TRBV6-2 or TRBV6-3 and TRBJ2-3, with TRBD1 matching over 8 bases. V shed 3 bases and J 5 bases; nucleotides not matched to a gene: 4. The CDR3 is 14 residues long. CDR1 is MNHEY, CDR2 SVGEGT, per germline. The CDR3 DNA sequence: TGTGCCAGCAGTTATTCCGACAGGGGAGATACGCAGTATTTT. Translation gives CASSYSDRGDTQYF.

This clone was found a few times. This chain connects TRBV18 to TRBJ1-1; D remains unclear. Germline V lookup: CDR1 KGHSH, CDR2 LQKENI. This CDR3 contains 12 residues. The V gene lost 4 bases and the J gene lost 5 bases, with 8 bases spanning the gap. The CDR3 region has the DNA TGTGCCAGCTCACGTTCCGGGACTGAAGCTTTCTTT. Protein product: CASSRSGTEAFF.